One sample yielded the 2 T cell receptor beta chains listed below, sequenced in a study of T cell responses to AZD1222 COVID-19 vaccine (dated by TCRdb to about 2021). The library was made by the immunoSEQ multiplex PCR assay. TCRdb took this table from immuneACCESS and kept in-frame rearrangements with V and J called. Such tables lack part of the clones; where checked against another copy, unresolved V genes explain under half of the gap, and the rest is unexplained. Here the sample has about 140,000 clones; 93% occur a single time. 0.75% to 1% of the sample belongs to the ten largest clones. What this sample's time point label stands for: baseline before first vaccination. Taken with the paper, the label for treatment or condition translates to: meningococcal conjugate vaccine given as trial control. The specimen was peripheral blood, collected on day 0 of MenACWY control vaccination. Receptors were obtained from an adult in good health.

V gene TRBV6-1 combines with J gene TRBJ1-2, with D maybe TRBD1 (5 bases). Germline V gives CDR1 MNHNS, CDR2 SASEGT. This CDR3 region has 17 residues. Trimming removed 1 base from V and 0 bases from J, with 15 bases in between. The CDR3 coding sequence is TGTGCCAGCAGTGAAGGCGACAGATTCTCCCCTAACTATGGCTACACCTTC. Residues: CASSEGDRFSPNYGYTF.

The V call is TRBV5-4, the J call TRBJ2-1; 10 bases agree with TRBD2. The trim removed 4 bases at V and 5 bases at J, leaving 3 bases unmatched. This CDR3 is 14 amino acids long. The V gene's germline CDR1 is SGHNT and CDR2 YYREEE (reference sequence). The chain's CDR3 is CASSGGLANNEQFF. CDR3 in DNA: TGTGCCAGCAGCGGGGGACTAGCGAACAATGAGCAGTTCTTC.